The 20 T cell receptor beta chains presented below share a single source sample, sequenced in a study of T cell clonality in common variable immunodeficiency. General study findings and limits: Reportedly, TCR beta sequences from common variable immunodeficiency showed fewer deletions and N-nucleotide insertions.

No antigen is known for these receptors. Method: immunoSEQ multiplex PCR; TCRdb's copy keeps in-frame clones and lacks some. This sample has about 19,000 clones and no singletons, with under 30% in the ten largest. The sequenced material came from peripheral blood mononuclear cells. The receptors were gathered from a human donor with common variable immunodeficiency.

With respect to this clone: The read finishes 3 residues shy of the CDR3 end, and the germline J gene is used to complete it. This chain links TRBV2 with TRBJ2-2; 7 bases align to TRBD1. Trimming removed 7 bases from V and 4 bases from J; junction bases left unmatched: 9. Germline V lookup: CDR1 SNHLY, CDR2 FYNNEI. The CDR3 has 15 amino acids. The sequenced CDR3 bases are TGTGCCAGCATCAGAGGGACAGCACCCACCGGGGAG. It specifies CASIRGTAPTGE. The full-length CDR3 reads as CASIRGTAPTGELFF.

This clone was seen ten or more times. The observed sequence ends 3 residues before the CDR3 terminus, with the missing tail filled in from the germline J gene. V and J are TRBV20-1 and TRBJ2-4; D is possibly TRBD1 (7 bases). V lost 6 bases to trimming and J lost 4 bases, with 16 bases between them. Germline V CDR1 and CDR2: DFQATT, SNEGSKA (reference sequence). This CDR3 has 14 amino acids. The CDR3 region is CSARGAGPKNIQYF. The part of the CDR3 DNA that was read is TGCAGTGCCAGGGGGGCAGGGCCAAAAAACATT.

Comments on this clone: The CDR3 goes on 3 residues after the read ends, and that part is filled in from the germline J gene. The chain is built from TRBV11-2 and TRBJ2-7; 9 bases map to TRBD1. V gave up 6 bases and J gave up 3 bases; unmatched junction bases: 9. Germline CDR1 reads SGHAT; CDR2 reads FQNNGV. This CDR3 contains 15 residues. The CDR3 bases that were read are TGTGCCAGCAGGGAGGGACAGGGAAAGAACTACGAG. This encodes CASREGQGKNYE. The whole CDR3 protein reads CASREGQGKNYEQYF.

This clone was found many times. From the germline J gene comes the end of the CDR3, since the read stops 3 residues before it. V is TRBV29-1 and J is TRBJ1-5; D is perhaps TRBD1 (6 bases). Per germline, CDR1 SQVTM and CDR2 ANQGSEA. Trimming removed 7 bases from V and 3 bases from J, with 13 bases in between. The CDR3 spans 13 residues. The CDR3 protein is CSAAQGTNQPQHF. The covered CDR3 bases are TGCAGCGCCGCACAGGGAACCAATCAGCCC.

This clone came up a few times. With the read ending 3 residues before the CDR3 end, the germline J gene is used to fill in that end. The chain is built from TRBV18 and TRBJ2-3; 10 bases are a match to TRBD2. This CDR3 has 17 residues. CDR1 KGHSH and CDR2 LQKENI come from the germline V gene. V shed 1 base, J shed 2 bases, and the junction held 6 bases outside the gene matches. The sequenced part of the CDR3 DNA is TGTGCCAGCTCACCACTTCTAGCGGGGGACTCCACAGATACG. It is translated as CASSPLLAGDSTDT. The whole CDR3 protein is CASSPLLAGDSTDTQYF.

About this clone itself: The observed sequence ends 3 residues before the CDR3 terminus, with the missing tail filled in from the germline J gene. V usage is TRBV7-6 and J usage is TRBJ2-1; D gene unclear. Germline V CDR1 and CDR2: SGHVS, FNYEAQ. CDR3 size: 13 residues. V was pared by 1 base and J by 5 bases, with 6 bases between. The DNA read from the CDR3 is TGTGCCAGCAGCTTAGTGGCCAACAATGAG. Its protein is CASSLVANNE. In full, the CDR3 reads CASSLVANNEQFF. The full variable domain, its missing parts supplied by reference TRBV7-6 and TRBJ2-1, is GAGVSQSPRYKVTKRGQDVALRCDPISGHVSLYWYRQALGQGPEFLTYFNYEAQQDKSGLPNDRFSAERPEGSISTLTIQRTEQRDSAMYRCASSLVANNEQFFGPGTRLTVL.

In its sample, this clone was seen many times. The missing CDR3 end, 3 residues past where the read stops, is filled in from the germline J gene. V gene TRBV4-1 combines with J gene TRBJ2-2; 9 nucleotides agree with TRBD1. CDR1 is MGHRA, CDR2 YSYEKL, per germline. The CDR3 totals 15 residues. After removal of 4 bases from V and 7 bases from J, the junction contained 7 bases not matched to a gene. The part of the CDR3 DNA that was read is TGCGCCAGCAGCCCACGACAGGGGGGGATCGGGGAG. Its translation is CASSPRQGGIGE. The whole CDR3 reads CASSPRQGGIGELFF.

With respect to this clone: The read ends 3 residues early relative to the CDR3; the germline J gene fills the gap. The rearrangement joins TRBV7-9 to TRBJ2-3, with D maybe TRBD2 (5 bases). Trimming took off 2 bases at V and 0 bases at J, with 9 bases between the two ends. The CDR3 runs to 15 residues. In germline, CDR1 is SEHNR, CDR2 FQNEAQ (reference sequence). Incomplete CDR3 DNA: TGTGCCAGCAGCTTAAGGAGCGGAAGCACAGATACG. Protein: CASSLRSGSTDT. The whole CDR3 is CASSLRSGSTDTQYF. The variable domain in full, completed from reference TRBV7-9 and TRBJ2-3, reads DTGVSQNPRHKITKRGQNVTFRCDPISEHNRLYWYRQTLGQGPEFLTYFQNEAQLEKSRLLSDRFSAERPKGSFSTLEIQRTEQGDSAMYLCASSLRSGSTDTQYFGPGTRLTVL.

The table lists this clone with a few counts. The read is 3 residues too short to cover the CDR3 end, so that end is filled in from the germline J gene. The V and J genes are TRBV5-1 and TRBJ2-5; 10 bases agree with TRBD2. CDR3 length: 16 amino acids. Per the germline V gene, CDR1 is SGHRS and CDR2 is YFSETQ. Losses at the gene ends were 3 bases for V and 2 bases for J; bases not matched to a gene: 7. The part of the CDR3 DNA that was read is TGCGCCAGCAGCTCAGGTGGACTAGCGGAACAAGAGACC. Its protein is CASSSGGLAEQET. The CDR3 as a whole reads CASSSGGLAEQETQYF.

As concerns this clone: The CDR3 goes on 3 residues after the read ends, and that part is filled in from the germline J gene. The chain couples TRBV6-2 or TRBV6-3 to TRBJ2-7, with TRBD1 as a possible D gene (5 bases). Germline V gives CDR1 MNHEY, CDR2 SVGEGT. Between the trimmed V and J ends, which lost 2 bases and 4 bases, there was a span of 15 bases. This CDR3 spans 15 amino acids. The CDR3 loop is CASSYLDRMDYEQYF. The part of the CDR3 DNA that was read is TGTGCCAGCAGTTACCTAGACAGAATGGATTACGAG.

In the case of this clone: The CDR3 is cut off 3 residues early in the read; its end comes from the germline J gene. This chain uses TRBV18 with TRBJ1-2; a weak D match, TRBD1 (6 bases). The germline V and J ends were trimmed by 3 bases and 1 base, with 9 bases remaining between them. Germline CDR1 KGHSH, CDR2 LQKENI. CDR3 length: 14 residues. CDR3 protein: CASSPGQNNYGYTF. Incomplete CDR3 DNA: TGTGCCAGCTCACCCGGACAGAATAACTATGGC.

Comment on this clone: The CDR3 extends 3 residues past the end of the read, so its final part is completed from the germline J gene. This rearrangement joins TRBV11-3 to TRBJ2-7; D is unresolved. V lost 5 bases and J lost 3, with 11 bases in between. This CDR3 region has 13 residues. From germline, CDR1 is SGHNT and CDR2 YENEEA. The DNA read from the CDR3 is TGTGCCAGCAGCGACAATAGTTTCTACGAG. It codes for CASSDNSFYE. The CDR3, in full, reads CASSDNSFYEQYF.

CDR3 bases read: TGTGCCAGCAGTGAAGGGCTTGGTGTGGGGCGAATCCAAGAGACC. This codes for CASSEGLGVGRIQET. The full CDR3 protein reads CASSEGLGVGRIQETQYF. This sequence joins TRBV2 and TRBJ2-5, with TRBD1 as a possible D gene (5 bases). From the germline J gene comes the end of the CDR3, since the read stops 3 residues before it. V lost 1 base, J lost 1 base, and 19 bases lay in between. CDR3 length equals 18 residues. Germline lookup yields CDR1 SNHLY and CDR2 FYNNEI.

At least ten counts were recorded for this clone. Read data end 3 residues before the CDR3 end; the end is taken from the germline J gene. The chain links TRBV30 to TRBJ1-2; D remains unclear. CDR1 and CDR2 from the germline V gene are GTSNPN and SVGIG (reference sequence). V was cut by 0 bases and J by 5 bases, with 7 bases left in between. The CDR3 length is 12 residues. The CDR3 is CAWSVQSYGYTF. Incomplete CDR3 DNA: TGTGCCTGGAGTGTACAGTCATATGGC.

This clone appeared many times. The read comes to an end 3 residues before the CDR3 does, leaving the germline J gene to fill in the end. The V call is TRBV5-4, the J call TRBJ2-2; 9 nucleotides line up with TRBD1. With 4 bases clipped from V and 3 bases from J, the junction kept 4 bases outside the gene matches. The CDR3 has 15 amino acids. The germline V gene encodes CDR1 SGHNT and CDR2 YYREEE (reference sequence). The CDR3 sequence: CASSPTGGYTGELFF. The covered CDR3 bases are TGTGCCAGCAGCCCGACAGGGGGGTACACCGGGGAG. Using reference TRBV5-4 and TRBJ2-2 for the parts outside the CDR3, the full variable domain is ETGVTQSPTHLIKTRGQQVTLRCSSQSGHNTVSWYQQALGQGPQFIFQYYREEENGRGNFPPRFSGLQFPNYSSELNVNALELDDSALYLCASSPTGGYTGELFFGEGSRLTVL.

As to this clone: The read terminates 3 residues before the CDR3 end, so the remaining end is supplied by the germline J gene. The chain recombines TRBV18 with TRBJ2-3, with 12 positions matching TRBD2. CDR1 is KGHSH and CDR2 is LQKENI in the germline V gene. The CDR3 is 20 residues long. J was trimmed by 2 bases and V by 0 bases; bases with no gene match: 12. The covered CDR3 bases are TGTGCCAGCTCACCACCCAGGACGCCCGGACTAGCGGGATCCACAGATACG. Translation: CASSPPRTPGLAGSTDT. The entire CDR3 protein is CASSPPRTPGLAGSTDTQYF.

This clone occurred a few times. Read coverage stops 3 residues before the CDR3 terminus; the germline J gene supplies the remainder. The rearrangement joins TRBV20-1 to TRBJ1-5, with a tentative D call TRBD1 (6 bases). This CDR3 has 14 amino acids. V lost 6 bases to trimming and J lost 3 bases, with 15 bases between them. In germline, CDR1 is DFQATT, CDR2 SNEGSKA (reference sequence). The part of the CDR3 DNA that was read is TGCAGTGCAACGGACAGACATACCAATCAGCCC. Its protein is CSATDRHTNQP. The CDR3 in its entirety is CSATDRHTNQPQHF.

Regarding this clone: The sequenced fragment ends 3 residues before the CDR3 boundary, so the rest is inferred from the germline J gene. V usage is TRBV19 and J usage is TRBJ2-7; 11 bases line up with TRBD1. This CDR3 is 17 amino acids long. Germline V gene sequence: CDR1 LNHDA, CDR2 SQIVND (reference sequence). With 4 bases clipped from V and 3 bases from J, the junction kept 11 bases outside the gene matches. CDR3 in amino acids: CASSTYRAGTGGYEQYF. The sequenced part of the CDR3 DNA is TGTGCCAGTAGTACCTATCGAGCCGGGACAGGGGGCTACGAG.

With respect to this clone: The CDR3 end falls 3 residues outside the read, so it is completed with the germline J gene. V usage is TRBV7-2 and J usage is TRBJ2-4; 7 positions agree with TRBD1. CDR3 length: 14 residues. Germline CDR1 and CDR2: SGHTA and FQGNSA. V was pared by 7 bases and J by 5 bases, with 8 bases of the junction left unmatched. CDR3 residues: CASTYRGTENIQYF. The part of the CDR3 DNA that was read is TGTGCCAGCACCTACAGGGGAACTGAAAACATT.

This clone has more than one count but fewer than ten. The CDR3 extends 3 residues past the end of the read, so its final part is completed from the germline J gene. V is TRBV5-1 and J is TRBJ2-1, with D possibly matching TRBD1 (6 bases). Between the trimmed V and J ends, which lost 5 bases and 0 bases, there was a span of 18 bases. This CDR3 contains 17 residues. CDR1 and CDR2 (germline): SGHRS, YFSETQ. CDR3 DNA, as far as it was read: TGCGCCAGCAGGAGGGGGTCGTACGGATTCTCCTACAATGAG. Its protein product is CASRRGSYGFSYNE. Given in full, the CDR3 is CASRRGSYGFSYNEQFF.